Here is one T cell receptor beta chain with its context. In Seattle, patients joined the study during active infection and were tracked longitudinally. Sequencing used immunoSEQ multiplex PCR; TCRdb keeps in-frame clones, though not all of them. Here the sample spans 250,000 to 350,000 clones, about nine tenths being singletons. This specimen comes from a study of blood T cell repertoires in COVID-19. Overall study context: Some COVID-19 samples were acute and others convalescent; all came from the United States, Italy and Spain. From T cells, B-cell-depleted T cells, or PBMCs came the material, which was cDNA or gDNA.

The CDR3 is 16 amino acids. Unmatched junction bases numbered 6, after V lost 1 base and J lost 5 bases. The germline V gene encodes CDR1 SGHRS and CDR2 YFSETQ. This sequence was found in a woman in her 30s with COVID-19, enrolled during active disease. The sample taken for sequencing was peripheral blood. This chain joins TRBV5-1 and TRBJ1-5; the match to TRBD1 covers 10 bases. Here the CDR3 DNA reads TGCGCCAGCAGCTTGCCGCAGGGACAGGGGTATCAGCCCCAGCATTTT. This translates into CASSLPQGQGYQPQHF.